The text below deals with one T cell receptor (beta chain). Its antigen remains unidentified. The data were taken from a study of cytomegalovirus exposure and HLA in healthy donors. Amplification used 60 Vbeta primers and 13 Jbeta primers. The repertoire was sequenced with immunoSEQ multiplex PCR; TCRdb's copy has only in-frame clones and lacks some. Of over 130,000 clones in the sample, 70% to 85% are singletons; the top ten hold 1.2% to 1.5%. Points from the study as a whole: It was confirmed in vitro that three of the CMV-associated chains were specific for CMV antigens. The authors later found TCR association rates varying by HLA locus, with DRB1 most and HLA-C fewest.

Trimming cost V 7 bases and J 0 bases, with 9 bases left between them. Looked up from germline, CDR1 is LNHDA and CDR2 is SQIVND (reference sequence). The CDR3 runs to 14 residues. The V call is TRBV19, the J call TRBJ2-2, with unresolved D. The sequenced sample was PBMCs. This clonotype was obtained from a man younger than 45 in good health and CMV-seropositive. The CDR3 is CASIKSSNTGELFF. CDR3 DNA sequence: TGTGCCAGTATAAAGAGTTCGAACACCGGGGAGCTGTTTTTT.